These 28 T cell receptor beta chains came from one sample sequenced in a study of shared clonotypes between healthy human individuals. Profiling relied on immunoSEQ multiplex PCR, and the TCRdb table lists in-frame clones only, not all of them. The sample has nearly 500,000 clones, over 60% seen once; the top ten hold roughly 13%. The specimen was PBMCs. The receptors here all came from a woman aged 40 to 50 in good health. Some clones in this sample may be carry-over from other donors' samples.

V and J are TRBV6-6 and TRBJ2-3; 9 bases agree with TRBD1. Per the germline V gene, CDR1 is MNHNY and CDR2 is SVGAGI (reference sequence). The V segment lost 6 bases and the J segment 6 bases; nucleotides outside the gene matches: 10. This CDR3 comprises 15 residues. The chain's CDR3 is CASRSPGQGRDTQYF. The CDR3 coding sequence is TGTGCCAGCAGATCACCAGGACAGGGGCGGGATACGCAGTATTTT.

V usage is TRBV15 and J usage is TRBJ2-2; TRBD1 aligns across 10 bases. This CDR3 has 20 residues. The junction had 17 bases not matched to a gene; V was cut back by 1 base and J by 6 bases. CDR1 and CDR2 from the germline V gene are LNHNV and YYDKDF (reference sequence). CDR3 bases: TGTGCCACCAGCAGAGTCCCCTTACGGGGAGGGGACAGGGGTCCCGGGGAGCTGTTTTTT. It codes for CATSRVPLRGGDRGPGELFF.

V and J are TRBV29-1 and TRBJ2-1, with 9 bases lining up with TRBD2. Germline V lookup: CDR1 SQVTM, CDR2 ANQGSEA. CDR3 length equals 15 residues. The CDR3 bases are TGCAGTGCCCGGGGTAGCGGGAGTTTCTACAATGAGCAGTTCTTC. Protein sequence: CSARGSGSFYNEQFF.

This sequence joins TRBV19 and TRBJ2-7, with 13 bases that match TRBD2. The CDR3 is 14 amino acids. Unmatched junction bases numbered 1, after V lost 3 bases and J lost 5 bases. The germline gives CDR1 LNHDA, CDR2 SQIVND (reference sequence). The CDR3 spells CASSMGLAGHEQYF. The CDR3 region has the DNA TGTGCCAGTAGTATGGGACTAGCGGGACACGAGCAGTACTTC.

This rearrangement joins TRBV6-5 to TRBJ1-3; D not resolved. This CDR3 region has 13 residues. The V and J ends lost 11 bases and 3 bases respectively, with 14 bases between them. Germline V gives CDR1 MNHEY, CDR2 SVGAGI. DNA of the CDR3: TGTGCCGCTGCCAGTACGCTTGGAAACACCATATATTTT. Its protein product is CAAASTLGNTIYF.

V is TRBV7-9 and J is TRBJ1-5; weak D call: TRBD1 (5 bases). This CDR3 spans 15 amino acids. The V gene lost 3 bases and the J gene lost 1 base, with 10 bases spanning the gap. CDR1 is SEHNR and CDR2 is FQNEAQ in the germline V gene (reference sequence). The CDR3 reads CASSFYGGSNQPQHF. The CDR3 DNA sequence: TGTGCCAGCAGCTTCTATGGGGGAAGCAATCAGCCCCAGCATTTT.

J is TRBJ2-5 and V is TRBV2, with TRBD1 matching 7 bases. With 8 bases clipped from V and 5 bases from J, the junction kept 8 bases outside the gene matches. The CDR3 runs 13 residues. The germline gives CDR1 SNHLY, CDR2 FYNNEI. CDR3 bases: TGTGCCAGCCAACAGGGGTCTGGGGAGACCCAGTACTTC. Its translation is CASQQGSGETQYF.

CDR3 in DNA: TGTGCCAGCAGCCAAGATCCGGGCGGGGAGCTGTTTTTT. This translates into CASSQDPGGELFF. The chain is built from TRBV14 and TRBJ2-2; D ambiguous. Germline CDR1 reads SGHDN; CDR2 reads FVKESK. With 0 bases removed from V and 7 bases from J, the gap between germline ends came to 6 bases. This CDR3 contains 13 residues.

This clone has just a few counts. The chain uses TRBV6-1 and TRBJ1-1, with TRBD1 matching 7 bases. The CDR3 covers 14 residues. J gave up 1 base and V 6 bases, and 5 bases lay outside the gene matches. Per germline, CDR1 MNHNS and CDR2 SASEGT. CDR3 residues: CASRGTDSNTEAFF. The CDR3 nucleotides read TGTGCCAGCAGGGGGACAGACTCGAACACTGAAGCTTTCTTT.

This clone was counted ten times or more. The chain couples TRBV30 to TRBJ2-4; D possibly matches TRBD1 or TRBD2 (6 bases each). This CDR3 is 13 amino acids long. Germline V CDR1 and CDR2: GTSNPN, SVGIG (reference sequence). V was cut by 0 bases and J by 8 bases, with 11 bases left in between. DNA of the CDR3: TGTGCCTGGAGTGTGTGGGGGGCGGACATTCAGTACTTC. This encodes CAWSVWGADIQYF.

The chain combines TRBV6-1 with TRBJ2-7; the match to TRBD1 covers 7 bases. The CDR3 length is 13 residues. CDR1 is MNHNS, CDR2 SASEGT, per germline. Trimming took 5 bases from V and 3 from J; bases not matched to a gene: 4. The chain's CDR3 is CASSPPGGYEQYF. The CDR3 DNA sequence: TGTGCCAGCAGTCCGCCAGGGGGCTACGAGCAGTACTTC.

This clone has a handful of counts. J is TRBJ2-7 and V is TRBV6-1, with D possibly TRBD2 on 5 matching bases. The CDR3 totals 14 residues. The V gene's germline CDR1 is MNHNS and CDR2 SASEGT. The ends were cut back, 2 bases at V and 3 bases at J, with 11 bases in the middle. CDR3 coding DNA: TGTGCCAGCAGTGAACGGGGAAATAACTACGAGCAGTACTTC. This codes for CASSERGNNYEQYF.

This sequence joins TRBV27 and TRBJ1-2; 7 positions match TRBD1. The germline V gene encodes CDR1 MNHEY and CDR2 SMNVEV (reference sequence). The CDR3 has 18 residues. Germline trimming cut 5 bases from V and 4 bases from J; bases unmatched to any gene: 19. The CDR3 DNA is TGTGCCAGCAGTCCGGGGGGGACAGTTTCTCGGCAAAGCTATGGCTACACCTTC. The encoded protein is CASSPGGTVSRQSYGYTF.

This chain connects TRBV16 to TRBJ1-2; D call uncertain. V gave up 0 bases and J gave up 8 bases, with 16 bases separating them. CDR1 is KGHSY and CDR2 is FQNENV in the germline V gene. The CDR3 has 15 amino acids. The DNA for the CDR3 is TGTGCCAGCAGCCAATCACGGACGGCGAATGACGGCTACACCTTC. Amino acids: CASSQSRTANDGYTF. Using reference TRBV16 and TRBJ1-2 for the parts outside the CDR3, the full variable domain is GEEVAQTPKHLVRGEGQKAKLYCAPIKGHSYVFWYQQVLKNEFKFLISFQNENVFDETGMPKERFSAKCLPNSPCSLEIQATKLEDSAVYFCASSQSRTANDGYTFGSGTRLTVV.

With respect to this clone: It may be a read error: a sequence one base away is much more abundant. Different DNA sequences within this sample yield the same CDR3. The CDR3 protein is CASNGRSPNYGYTF. As DNA, the CDR3 is TGTGCCAGTAACGGGAGGAGTCCTAACTATGGCTACACCTTC. This chain uses TRBV6-1 with TRBJ1-2, with no clear D. Germline V gene data show CDR1 as MNHNS and CDR2 as SASEGT. This CDR3 has 14 amino acids. V lost 9 bases and J 0 bases, leaving 14 bases between the germline ends.

The rearrangement joins TRBV19 to TRBJ2-1, with 7 bases matching TRBD1. Trimming took 2 bases from V and 2 from J; bases not matched to a gene: 3. This CDR3 has 15 residues. CDR1 LNHDA and CDR2 SQIVND come from the germline V gene (reference sequence). The CDR3 spells CASSISGTAYNEQFF. The CDR3 region has the DNA TGTGCCAGTAGTATATCAGGGACAGCCTACAATGAGCAGTTCTTC.

V usage is TRBV5-6 and J usage is TRBJ1-5; tentatively, D is TRBD1 (5 bases). The CDR3 sequence is 17 residues long. From germline, CDR1 is SGHDT and CDR2 YYEEEE. Trimming removed 3 bases from V and 3 bases from J, with 19 bases in between. CDR3 loop: CASSSSRRTKINQPQHF. CDR3 DNA sequence: TGTGCCAGCAGCTCCAGCCGACGGACAAAAATCAATCAGCCCCAGCATTTT.

The CDR3 loop is CASSSTGTGGFGELFF. In DNA form, the CDR3 reads TGTGCCAGCAGTTCGACCGGGACAGGGGGCTTCGGGGAGCTGTTTTTT. This rearrangement joins TRBV6-6 to TRBJ2-2; TRBD1 aligns across 12 bases. Germline loops: CDR1 MNHNY, CDR2 SVGAGI (reference sequence). The junction had 7 bases not matched to a gene; V was cut back by 4 bases and J by 7 bases. CDR3 length: 16 residues.

The rearrangement uses TRBV6-1 and TRBJ2-3; a possible D gene is TRBD2 (5 bases). V was clipped by 6 bases and J by 5 bases, with 15 bases between them. Germline-derived CDR1 and CDR2 are MNHNS and SASEGT. CDR3 size: 14 residues. The CDR3 DNA follows: TGTGCCAGCAGAAGATCAAGAGGAGGAGATACGCAGTATTTT. Residues: CASRRSRGGDTQYF.

The chain is built from TRBV18 and TRBJ2-3; D perhaps matches TRBD2 (6 bases). The germline CDR1 and CDR2 sequences are KGHSH and LQKENI. The CDR3 spans 15 residues. V was shortened by 5 bases and J by 4 bases, with 16 bases between the two germline ends. CDR3 in DNA: TGTGCCAGCTCAGCTCCCTCGGGAGTCCCAGATACGCAGTATTTT. This gives the protein CASSAPSGVPDTQYF.

The CDR3 protein is CASGRLGEFNEQFF. The CDR3 DNA sequence: TGTGCCAGCGGGAGACTAGGGGAGTTCAATGAGCAGTTCTTC. The chain joins TRBV2 to TRBJ2-1; D is perhaps TRBD2 (6 bases). The CDR3 sequence is 14 residues long. Germline V gives CDR1 SNHLY, CDR2 FYNNEI. V gave up 8 bases and J gave up 6 bases, with 17 bases separating them. Looking up the rest from reference TRBV2 and TRBJ2-1 gives the full variable domain: EPEVTQTPSHQVTQMGQEVILRCVPISNHLYFYWYRQILGQKVEFLVSFYNNEISEKSEIFDDQFSVERPDGSNFTLKIRSTKLEDSAMYFCASGRLGEFNEQFFGPGTRLTVL.

This clone was seen a handful of times. This chain uses TRBV18 with TRBJ1-2, with D possibly TRBD1 on 6 matching bases. CDR1 is KGHSH, CDR2 LQKENI, per germline. The CDR3 consists of 14 residues. Trimming cost V 4 bases and J 0 bases, with 9 bases left between them. CDR3 bases: TGTGCCAGCTCACTACAGGGACCTAACTATGGCTACACCTTC. Translated, it gives CASSLQGPNYGYTF.

The chain uses TRBV10-3 and TRBJ2-3; D possibly corresponds to TRBD1 (5 bases). Germline V gives CDR1 ENHRY, CDR2 SYGVKD. V lost 0 bases and J 0 bases, leaving 13 bases between the germline ends. This CDR3 spans 17 amino acids. Here the CDR3 reads CAISESIPGYSTDTQYF. The DNA for the CDR3 is TGTGCCATCAGTGAGTCGATTCCAGGGTACAGCACAGATACGCAGTATTTT.

The chain combines TRBV28 with TRBJ2-7; D remains unclear. Trimming left V 6 bases short and J 2 bases short, with 14 bases between. Germline V gives CDR1 MDHEN, CDR2 SYDVKM. The CDR3 is made up of 14 amino acids. The CDR3 loop is CASRPMLGTYEQYF. The CDR3 nucleotides are TGTGCCAGCAGACCCATGCTGGGGACCTACGAGCAGTACTTC. The full variable domain, rest sourced from reference TRBV28 and TRBJ2-7, is DVKVTQSSRYLVKRTGEKVFLECVQDMDHENMFWYRQDPGLGLRLIYFSYDVKMKEKGDIPEGYSVSREKKERFSLILESASTNQTSMYLCASRPMLGTYEQYFGPGTRLTVT.

A single count supports this clone. The chain's CDR3 is CASSLFGYENTGELFF. The CDR3 coding sequence is TGTGCCAGCAGCTTATTCGGGTACGAGAACACCGGGGAGCTGTTTTTT. J is TRBJ2-2 and V is TRBV7-2; no definite D call. Trimming cost V 2 bases and J 1 base, with 11 bases left between them. This CDR3 region has 16 residues. Germline V lookup: CDR1 SGHTA, CDR2 FQGNSA.

The gene calls are TRBV12-5 and TRBJ1-1; no clear D gene. V was cut by 0 bases and J by 1 base, with 12 bases left in between. The CDR3 length is 16 residues. Germline assignment: CDR1 LGHNT and CDR2 FRNRAP. The CDR3 sequence is CASGLVLGGENTEAFF. In DNA form, the CDR3 reads TGTGCTAGTGGTTTGGTATTGGGAGGTGAGAACACTGAAGCTTTCTTT.

The chain joins TRBV9 to TRBJ2-3, with 9 bases fitting TRBD2. This CDR3 region has 16 residues. From germline, CDR1 is SGDLS and CDR2 YYNGEE. The junction had 10 bases not matched to a gene; V was cut back by 3 bases and J by 5 bases. The CDR3 DNA follows: TGTGCCAGCAGCGCCACATCCATAGCGGGAGTAGATACGCAGTATTTT. Its translation: CASSATSIAGVDTQYF.

The V and J genes are TRBV4-3 and TRBJ1-2, with a weak D call TRBD1 (5 bases). V was cut by 0 bases and J by 5 bases, with 13 bases left in between. The CDR3 loop spans 15 amino acids. Germline CDR1 LGHNA, CDR2 YSLEER. The DNA of the CDR3 is TGCGCCAGCAGCCAAGATCCGGGGCCAGGGTATGGCTACACCTTC. Amino acids: CASSQDPGPGYGYTF.